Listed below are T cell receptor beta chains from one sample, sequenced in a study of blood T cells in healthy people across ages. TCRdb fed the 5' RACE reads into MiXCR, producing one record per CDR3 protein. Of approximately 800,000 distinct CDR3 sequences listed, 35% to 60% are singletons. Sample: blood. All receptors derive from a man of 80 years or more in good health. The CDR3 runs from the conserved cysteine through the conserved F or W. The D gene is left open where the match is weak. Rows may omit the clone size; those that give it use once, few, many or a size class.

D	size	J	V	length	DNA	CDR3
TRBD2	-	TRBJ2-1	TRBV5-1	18	TGCGCCAGCAGCTTGGTTGGGAGGGCCACGGGGTCCTACAATGAGCAGTTCTTC	CASSLVGRATGSYNEQFF
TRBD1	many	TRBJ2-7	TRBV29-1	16	TGCAGCGTTGAAGATCAGGGGGAAGGGAGCTCCTACGAGCAGTACTTC	CSVEDQGEGSSYEQYF
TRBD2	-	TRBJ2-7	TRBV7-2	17	TGTGCCAGCAGCTTAGGATTTAGAACTAGCGGGAGAGACGAGCAGTACTTC	CASSLGFRTSGRDEQYF
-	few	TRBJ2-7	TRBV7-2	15	TGTGCCAGCAGCTTAGAGGTAGCGGAGGGCAATGAGCAGTACTTC	CASSLEVAEGNEQYF
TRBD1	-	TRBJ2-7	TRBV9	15	TGTGTCATCCGGGAAGAAGACGACAGGGAAATAGAGCAGTACTTC	CVIREEDDREIEQYF
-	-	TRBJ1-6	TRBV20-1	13	TGCAGTGCTGAGACGGAATTTAATTCACCCCTCCACTTT	CSAETEFNSPLHF
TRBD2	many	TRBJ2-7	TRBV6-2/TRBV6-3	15	TGTGCCAGCACCCGACTAGCGGGAGATAAGGACGAGCAGTACTTC	CASTRLAGDKDEQYF
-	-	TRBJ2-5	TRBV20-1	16	TGCAGTGCTAGAGATCACCTAATGCATTCGCAAGAGACCCAGTACTTC	CSARDHLMHSQETQYF
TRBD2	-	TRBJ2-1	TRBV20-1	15	TGCAGTGCTATCCGGAGCGGGAGGTACTCCAATGAGCAGTTCTTC	CSAIRSGRYSNEQFF
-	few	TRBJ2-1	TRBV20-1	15	TGCAGTGCTAGAGGTTGGCGGGACTCCTACAATGAGCAGTTCTTC	CSARGWRDSYNEQFF
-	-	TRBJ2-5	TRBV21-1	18	TGTGCCAGCAGCAAAAATCGCGCGGATGGACGAATACAAGAGACCCAGTACTTC	CASSKNRADGRIQETQYF
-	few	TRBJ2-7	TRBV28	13	TGTGCCAGCAGTCCTCACGGGGGCTACGAGCAGTACTTC	CASSPHGGYEQYF
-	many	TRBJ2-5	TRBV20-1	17	TGCAGTGCTAGAGAACATTCTCCCAGAGTTCAGGCAGAGACCCAGTACTTC	CSAREHSPRVQAETQYF
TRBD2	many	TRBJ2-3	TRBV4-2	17	TGTGCCAGCAGCCAAGGGGGGACTAGCAGGTTGTCAGATACGCAGTATTTT	CASSQGGTSRLSDTQYF
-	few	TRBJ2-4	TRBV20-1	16	TGCAGTGCTAGGGGAATTAGCGATCTAGCCAAAAACATTCAGTACTTC	CSARGISDLAKNIQYF
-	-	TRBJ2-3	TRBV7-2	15	TGTGCCAGCAGCTTAGCACAGGTCTTAATAGATACGCAGTATTTT	CASSLAQVLIDTQYF
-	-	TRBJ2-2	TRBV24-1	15	TGTGCCACCAGTGATTTACAGGGTAGCACCGGGGAGCTGTTTTTT	CATSDLQGSTGELFF
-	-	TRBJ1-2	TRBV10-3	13	TGTGCCATCAGTCCTTCGGACAGTCTCGGCTACACCTTC	CAISPSDSLGYTF
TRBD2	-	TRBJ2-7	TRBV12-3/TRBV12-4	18	TGTGCCAGCAGTTTCCGGGCGCTAGCGGGGGGGAGAAAAGACGAGCAGTACTTC	CASSFRALAGGRKDEQYF
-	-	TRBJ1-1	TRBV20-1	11	TGCAGTGCTAGGGGAGACACTGAAGCTTTCTTT	CSARGDTEAFF
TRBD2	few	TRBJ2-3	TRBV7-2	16	TGTGCCAGCAGCTCGACTAGCGGGAGGGCCTCAGATACGCAGTATTTT	CASSSTSGRASDTQYF
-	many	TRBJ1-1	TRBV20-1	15	TGCAGTGCTAGAGTCATGCAGAGGTTCGACACTGAAGCTTTCTTT	CSARVMQRFDTEAFF
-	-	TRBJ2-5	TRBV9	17	TGTGCCAGCAGCGTAGGTCGAGTTTTCGGGAGTGGAGAGACCCAGTACTTC	CASSVGRVFGSGETQYF
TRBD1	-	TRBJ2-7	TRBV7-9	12	TGTGCCAGCAGCTCGACAGGGCCCGAGCAGTACTTC	CASSSTGPEQYF
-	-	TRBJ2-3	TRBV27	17	TGTGCCAGCAGTTCCCGTGGGAGAGCGATTTTTACAGATACGCAGTATTTT	CASSSRGRAIFTDTQYF
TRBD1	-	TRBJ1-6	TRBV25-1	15	TGTGCCAGCAGTGAACGGACAGGTTGGAATTCACCCCTCCACTTT	CASSERTGWNSPLHF
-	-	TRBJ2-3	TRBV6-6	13	TGTGCCAGCAGACTACAGGGAGCAGATACGCAGTATTTT	CASRLQGADTQYF
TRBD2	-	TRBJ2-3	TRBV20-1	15	TGCAGTGCTAGAGCCCAGCGGGAGGGCCCCGATACGCAGTATTTT	CSARAQREGPDTQYF
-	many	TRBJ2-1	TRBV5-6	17	TGTGCCAGCAGCTCTCCGAGGAGGGCCGGGTCCGAGAATGAGCAGTTCTTC	CASSSPRRAGSENEQFF
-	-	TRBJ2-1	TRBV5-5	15	TGTGCCGGCAGCTTGTTGGCAGGGGCTAGTAATGAGCAGTTCTTC	CAGSLLAGASNEQFF
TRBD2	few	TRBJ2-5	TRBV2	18	TGTGCCAGCTTACTACGAAGACTAGCGGGGGGGCACCTGGAGACCCAGTACTTC	CASLLRRLAGGHLETQYF
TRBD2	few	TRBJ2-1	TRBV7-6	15	TGTGCCAGCAGCTTAGAAGCGGGAATCTACAATGAGCAGTTCTTC	CASSLEAGIYNEQFF